This TCR beta chain was sequenced during a study of post-analysis software for immune sequencing data. Study at large: Disease courses included relapsing-remitting, secondary progressive and progressive-relapsing multiple sclerosis. Study-level results: People with multiple sclerosis had a significantly lower normalized Chao1 diversity than controls did. Strong same-batch co-clustering of samples appeared with F measure clustering. In patients, five TRBV segments were more frequent than in controls, with TRBV5-6, TRBV5-1 and TRBV20-1 among them.

Note on this clonotype: Its antigen remains unidentified.

Unique molecular identifiers were built into the TCR beta cDNA libraries. TCRdb analysed the PCR reads with MiXCR anew, one entry per CDR3 protein. Of fewer than 850,000 distinct CDR3 sequences in the sample, roughly 29% are singletons; the top ten hold roughly 0.57%. This CDR3 contains 15 residues. V shed 6 bases and J shed 5 bases, with 17 bases lying between them. The TCR was taken from a girl aged 10-17 years with multiple sclerosis. Sequencing input: blood. The chain recombines TRBV12-3 or TRBV12-4 with TRBJ2-1; D could derive from TRBD1 or TRBD2 (5 bases each). The CDR3 DNA sequence: TGTGCCAGCAGCCTCGGGACCAAAGGGGACAATGAGCAGTTCTTC. Residues: CASSLGTKGDNEQFF.